This T cell receptor beta chain was captured in a study of glioma-infiltrating T cells (dated by TCRdb to the mid-2010s). For the wider study: Glioma tissue, non-neoplastic brain tissue and matched peripheral blood mononuclear cells were used as sources from which TCR alpha- and beta-chain repertoires were sequenced. Three low-grade glioma patients, seven to nine primary glioblastoma patients, and three non-glioma patients who contributed non-neoplastic brain tissue made up the paired cohort. Each tissue-infiltrating repertoire was compared with the same patient's peripheral blood repertoire to measure divergence between tissue and blood T-cell populations. The study at large found these results: Group comparisons rested on small numbers: three non-neoplastic, three low-grade glioma and fewer than 10 glioblastoma patients. In non-neoplastic patients, VJ-independent divergence between tissue and blood fell below expectation, whereas in all gliomas, and especially in low-grade gliomas, the divergence rose above expectation. Very few CDR3 sequences were shared between tissue and blood, attributed to high CDR3 diversity and limited sampling.

The iRepertoire nested amplicon-rescue multiplex PCR (arm-PCR) platform was used to amplify TCR alpha and beta CDR3 regions from RNA. One-step reverse transcription and amplification used about 85-400 ng of tissue mRNA or PBMC total RNA as input. After bead purification, a secondary multiplex PCR added Illumina adapters, and libraries were gel-purified between 200 and 400 bp. Libraries carried internal 6-nucleotide barcodes used for demultiplexing. Libraries were sequenced on an Illumina MiSeq with 2x220 or 2x250 nucleotide paired-end reads. Per the original workflow: Paired reads were merged using FLASH 1.2.11 and were aligned to the GRCh37 human genome using BWA-MEM, after which TRA and TRB reads were extracted. V and J assignment used an IMGT-derived reference of cassette sequences and CDR3 motifs that included pseudogenes. Reads were translated in three frames, and productive CDR3s were defined by a C…FGXG motif without stop codons. A clonotype was defined as a unique combination of a V-J cassette pair and a CDR3 amino acid sequence. Hamming distance filtering was applied to reads, with thresholds set by the sequence error rate of each sample in mapped regions. Starting from the raw public reads, TCRdb applied fastp trimming at Q25, assembled clones with MiXCR and retained in-frame beta chains. Each entry is one CDR3 protein sequence, shown with its most common DNA and genes. The V and J calls and clone size are TCRdb's, not the authors'. The sample table holds about 99,000 distinct CDR3 sequences, of which roughly 30% were seen once. Jointly, the top ten make up 44% of the sample.

From the cysteine up to the phenylalanine, the CDR3 has a length of 10 residues. Left in the record is the CDR3 DNA by itself, 30 bases read in frame from the first base. Trimming removed 6 bases from V and 7 bases from J, leaving 7 bases between the germline ends. For CDR1 and CDR2, the germline V gene (reference sequence) lists DFQATT and SNEGSKA. This clonotype was seen repeatedly, ten times or more. Its cognate antigen has yet to be identified. It has no much larger one-base neighbor in the sample; base qualities were not kept. Sample: glioma tissue, nonneoplastic brain tissue, or PBMCs (not recorded which). This TCR was recovered from a human donor with low-grade glioma or glioblastoma, undergoing nonglioma brain surgery, or in good health (not recorded which). This sequence uses TRBV20-1 and TRBJ2-1, and the D gene may be TRBD2, 5 bases matching. This receptor carries the CDR3 CSAERNEQFF. Here is the DNA: TGCAGTGCCGAGCGGAATGAGCAGTTCTTC.